A single sample is the source of the 18 T cell receptor beta chains below, sequenced in a study of blood T cells in healthy people across ages. A sample-barcoded 5' primer and a J-beta primer mix were used in a second PCR of roughly 7 to 11 cycles. One entry per CDR3 protein results from TCRdb running MiXCR on the 5' RACE reads. The table has hundreds of thousands of distinct CDR3 sequences, over 40% seen once. Sequenced: blood. The source of these receptors is a man at least 80 years old in good health.

This clonotype was seen ten or more times. The chain carries TRBV7-2 and TRBJ2-5, with 7 nucleotides matching TRBD2. V lost 7 bases, J lost 4 bases, and 9 bases stayed unmatched. Germline V gene sequence: CDR1 SGHTA, CDR2 FQGNSA. The CDR3 runs 14 residues. This CDR3 is CASTRNPGGETQYF. For the CDR3, the DNA is TGTGCCAGCACCCGAAACCCGGGAGGAGAGACCCAGTACTTC. The full variable domain, in which reference TRBV7-2 and TRBJ2-5 provide the parts outside the CDR3, is GAGVSQSPSNKVTEKGKDVELRCDPISGHTALYWYRQSLGQGLEFLIYFQGNSAPDKSGLPSDRFSAERTGGSVSTLTIQRTQQEDSAVYLCASTRNPGGETQYFGPGTRLLVL.

The table lists this clonotype with a few counts. The chain couples TRBV4-3 to TRBJ2-7; 9 bases are a match to TRBD2. V was pared by 0 bases and J by 4 bases, with 1 base of the junction left unmatched. Germline values: CDR1 LGHNA, CDR2 YSLEER. The CDR3 totals 14 residues. The CDR3 DNA follows: TGCGCCAGCAGCCAAGAGACTAGCGGTTACGAGCAGTACTTC. Its protein product is CASSQETSGYEQYF.

J is TRBJ1-1 and V is TRBV6-5; the D gene is possibly TRBD1 (5 bases). Germline CDR1 reads MNHEY; CDR2 reads SVGAGI. V dropped 0 bases and J dropped 4 bases, with 15 bases sitting between them. The CDR3 has 16 residues. The CDR3 coding sequence is TGTGCCAGCAGTTACTCGAAGTTCAGGGCTACCACTGAAGCTTTCTTT. It codes for CASSYSKFRATTEAFF.

The CDR3 region is CASSLYGPGGYTF. The CDR3 nucleotides read TGTGCCAGCAGTTTATACGGGCCAGGAGGCTACACCTTC. The chain has TRBV28 and TRBJ1-2, with no clear D. CDR1 and CDR2 from the germline V gene are MDHEN and SYDVKM. CDR3 size: 13 residues. Between the trimmed V and J ends, which lost 1 base and 8 bases, there was a span of 11 bases.

The chain combines TRBV12-5 with TRBJ2-3; a weak D match, TRBD2 (5 bases). Trimming cost V 4 bases and J 0 bases, with 14 bases left between them. CDR1 is LGHNT, CDR2 FRNRAP, per germline. This CDR3 is 16 amino acids long. CDR3 loop: CASGSPRWTSTDTQYF. The CDR3 nucleotides read TGTGCTAGTGGTTCGCCCCGCTGGACTAGCACAGATACGCAGTATTTT.

The V and J genes are TRBV2 and TRBJ1-4, with D maybe TRBD1 (6 bases). Deletions cut 4 bases from V and 6 bases from J, with 12 bases between. The CDR3 totals 14 residues. Germline lookup yields CDR1 SNHLY and CDR2 FYNNEI. The CDR3 nucleotides read TGTGCCAGCAGTGGAAGGGGGGGGCATGAAAAACTGTTTTTT. Residues: CASSGRGGHEKLFF.

V and J are TRBV5-1 and TRBJ2-3; 10 nucleotides agree with TRBD1. The CDR3 is 16 residues long. CDR1 and CDR2 from the germline V gene are SGHRS and YFSETQ. The J segment lost 6 bases and the V segment lost 2 bases, leaving 9 bases of the junction unmatched. Here the CDR3 DNA reads TGCGCCAGCAGCTTACTATCGGGACAGGGGAAGGATACGCAGTATTTT. Translated: CASSLLSGQGKDTQYF.

This clonotype was picked up a small number of times. This chain joins TRBV20-1 and TRBJ2-3; D unclear. This CDR3 region has 14 residues. V was trimmed by 1 base and J by 1 base, leaving 9 bases between them. CDR1 is DFQATT, CDR2 SNEGSKA, per germline (reference sequence). The CDR3 loop is CSARGSSGTDTQYF. CDR3 bases: TGCAGTGCTAGAGGTTCGTCCGGCACAGATACGCAGTATTTT.

The CDR3 sequence is CSARISGRSQIYNEQFF. CDR3 bases: TGCAGTGCTAGAATTAGCGGGAGATCTCAAATCTACAATGAGCAGTTCTTC. V is TRBV20-1 and J is TRBJ2-1; 9 positions match TRBD2. V was clipped by 2 bases and J by 3 bases; unmatched bases: 11. This CDR3 is built from 17 residues. Germline CDR1 DFQATT, CDR2 SNEGSKA (reference sequence).

J is TRBJ2-7 and V is TRBV20-1, with a possible D match to TRBD2 (5 bases). The better agreement between TRBJ2-5 and the DNA end casts doubt on the J call. This CDR3 has 14 amino acids. From germline, CDR1 is DFQATT and CDR2 SNEGSKA (reference sequence). CDR3 sequence (DNA): TGCAGTGCTCCCCCCGGCGGGCGACAAGAGACCCAGTACTTC. Its translation is CSAPPGGRQETQYF.

The genes are TRBV5-1 and TRBJ2-2; 8 nucleotides line up with TRBD2. This CDR3 contains 17 residues. Trimming cost V 6 bases and J 0 bases; bases outside gene matches: 10. The germline gives CDR1 SGHRS, CDR2 YFSETQ. Here the CDR3 reads CASNGGRGAANTGELFF. The DNA of the CDR3 is TGCGCCAGCAACGGAGGGCGGGGGGCCGCGAACACCGGGGAGCTGTTTTTT.

This chain connects TRBV7-6 to TRBJ2-5; the D gene could be TRBD1 or TRBD2 (5 bases each). Germline CDR1 is SGHVS and CDR2 is FNYEAQ. V was trimmed by 1 base and J by 10 bases, leaving 16 bases between them. The CDR3 is 14 residues long. CDR3 residues: CASSLGPGVGDQYF. The DNA of the CDR3 is TGTGCCAGCAGCTTAGGTCCCGGAGTGGGGGACCAGTACTTC.

This clonotype has ten or more counts. The chain carries TRBV7-2 and TRBJ2-3; D might be TRBD1 or TRBD2, each matching 5 bases. Per the germline V gene, CDR1 is SGHTA and CDR2 is FQGNSA. This CDR3 spans 15 amino acids. The V end was cut by 5 bases, the J end by 6 bases, with 18 bases between. The CDR3 DNA sequence: TGTGCCAGCAGCCCCGCCGGGGCAGAGTCGGATACGCAGTATTTT. Its protein product is CASSPAGAESDTQYF.

The rearrangement links TRBV10-3 to TRBJ2-4; a possible D gene is TRBD1 (5 bases). The J call may be incorrect, as the DNA end agrees better with TRBJ2-7. CDR1 ENHRY and CDR2 SYGVKD come from the germline V gene. The CDR3 covers 12 residues. The DNA for the CDR3 is TGTGCCATCAGTAACACAGGTATCGAGCAGTACTTC. Protein product: CAISNTGIEQYF.

This clonotype was counted only a few times. The chain is built from TRBV29-1 and TRBJ2-1; TRBD1 matches at 8 bases. The V segment lost 2 bases and the J segment 0 bases; nucleotides outside the gene matches: 6. CDR1 is SQVTM and CDR2 is ANQGSEA in the germline V gene. The CDR3 has 16 amino acids. The CDR3: CSVEPGQGRSYNEQFF. The CDR3 DNA reads TGCAGCGTTGAACCAGGACAGGGTCGCTCCTACAATGAGCAGTTCTTC.

This chain connects TRBV20-1 to TRBJ1-2; 7 positions agree with TRBD1. The V gene end was trimmed by 8 bases and the J gene end by 2 bases; junction bases not matched to a gene: 5. This CDR3 is built from 12 residues. CDR1 is DFQATT and CDR2 is SNEGSKA in the germline V gene (reference sequence). The chain's CDR3 is CSPQQGNYGYTF. Written as DNA, the CDR3 is TGCAGTCCACAACAGGGGAACTATGGCTACACCTTC.

This chain connects TRBV25-1 to TRBJ1-2, with no clear D. From germline, CDR1 is MGHDK and CDR2 SYGVNS. The CDR3 extends over 12 amino acids. Trimming left V 2 bases short and J 7 bases short, with 8 bases between. DNA of the CDR3: TGTGCCAGCAGTGAACAAGGGTTTGGCTACACCTTC. Its translation: CASSEQGFGYTF.

A few counts support this clonotype. This chain connects TRBV4-2 to TRBJ1-5; a possible D gene is TRBD1 (5 bases). Germline V gives CDR1 LGHNA, CDR2 YNFKEQ. The CDR3 runs to 13 residues. Trimming pared 0 bases from V and 9 bases from J, leaving 9 bases between. In nucleotides, the CDR3 is TGTGCCAGCAGCCAAGATCTAGGGGTGCCCCAGCATTTT. Translated, it gives CASSQDLGVPQHF.